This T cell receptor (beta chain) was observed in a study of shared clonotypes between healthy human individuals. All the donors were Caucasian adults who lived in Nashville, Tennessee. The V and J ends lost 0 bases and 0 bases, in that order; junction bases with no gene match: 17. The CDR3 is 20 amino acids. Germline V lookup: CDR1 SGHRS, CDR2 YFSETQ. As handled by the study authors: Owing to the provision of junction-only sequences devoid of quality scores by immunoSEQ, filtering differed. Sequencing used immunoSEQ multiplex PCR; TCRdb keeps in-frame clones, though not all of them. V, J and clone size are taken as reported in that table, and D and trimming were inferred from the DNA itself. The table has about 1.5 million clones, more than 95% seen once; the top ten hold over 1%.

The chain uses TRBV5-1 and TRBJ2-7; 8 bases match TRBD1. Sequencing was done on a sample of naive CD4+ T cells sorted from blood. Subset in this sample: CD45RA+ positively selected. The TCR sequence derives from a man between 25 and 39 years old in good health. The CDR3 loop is CASSLATTGGQASSSYEQYF. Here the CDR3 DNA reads TGCGCCAGCAGCTTGGCGACCACAGGGGGACAGGCTTCCAGCTCCTACGAGCAGTACTTC.